These 25 T cell receptor beta chains were sequenced from one sample in a study of blood T cell repertoires in COVID-19. TCRdb's table, derived via immunoSEQ multiplex PCR, lists solely in-frame clones and lacks some. The repertoire consists of a few hundred thousand clones, with 80% to 90% occurring once and the leading ten covering 3%. The sample comprised peripheral blood. The receptors come from a woman younger than 45 with active or convalescent COVID-19.

V and J are TRBV27 and TRBJ1-6; TRBD1 matches at 9 bases. The CDR3 covers 17 residues. V trimming: 6 bases; J trimming: 6 bases; junction bases outside the gene matches: 12. Germline CDR1 MNHEY, CDR2 SMNVEV (reference sequence). The DNA for the CDR3 is TGTGCCAGCAGGGAAGATGGGACAGGGTCGTTTAATTCACCCCTCCACTTT. The encoded protein is CASREDGTGSFNSPLHF.

This clone was counted once. DNA for the CDR3: TGTGCCAGCAGCACTGGACACTCTAATGAAAAACTGTTTTTT. Translating gives CASSTGHSNEKLFF. V is TRBV7-8 and J is TRBJ1-4; possibly TRBD1 for D (5 bases). Trimming stripped 5 bases from V and 3 bases from J, with 10 bases between. CDR1 and CDR2 from the germline V gene are SGHVS and FQNEAQ. CDR3 length: 14 amino acids.

The V gene is TRBV13, the J gene TRBJ1-2; D uncertain. V dropped 4 bases and J dropped 4 bases, with 19 bases sitting between them. CDR1 PRHDT and CDR2 FYEKMQ come from the germline V gene (reference sequence). There are 16 residues in the CDR3. The CDR3 coding sequence is TGTGCCAGCAGCTCGGTTGAACAGCGGGCCGGCTATGGCTACACCTTC. Translated: CASSSVEQRAGYGYTF.

The chain has TRBV6-1 and TRBJ2-5, with a possible D match to TRBD1 (6 bases). Trimming removed 2 bases at V and 3 bases at J, with 10 bases between. Germline V lookup: CDR1 MNHNS, CDR2 SASEGT. The CDR3 contains 14 residues. Here the CDR3 DNA reads TGTGCCAGCAGTGAACAGGGGCGGGAAGAGACCCAGTACTTC. Translation: CASSEQGREETQYF.

This sequence joins TRBV30 and TRBJ1-1; 7 positions agree with TRBD1. J lost 8 bases, V lost 2 bases, and 5 bases had no gene match. The CDR3 spans 12 residues. In germline, CDR1 is GTSNPN, CDR2 SVGIG (reference sequence). For the CDR3, the DNA is TGTGCCTGGAGTCCACAGGGGCGGGAAGCTTTCTTT. Translated: CAWSPQGREAFF.

This clone came up a few times. V gene TRBV5-8 combines with J gene TRBJ2-2; TRBD1 is a possible D gene (6 bases). The germline CDR1 and CDR2 sequences are SGHTS and YDEGEE. The CDR3 totals 15 residues. Trimming took 2 bases from V and 0 from J, leaving 8 bases between them. The CDR3 DNA reads as TGTGCCAGCAGCTTTGGGACATCGAACACCGGGGAGCTGTTTTTT. Amino acid sequence: CASSFGTSNTGELFF.

The chain employs TRBV9 and TRBJ2-1; D is possibly TRBD2 (5 bases). V shed 0 bases and J shed 8 bases, with 9 bases lying between them. The CDR3 length is 13 residues. The germline gives CDR1 SGDLS, CDR2 YYNGEE. CDR3 in amino acids: CASSVDGMHEQFF. CDR3 in DNA: TGTGCCAGCAGCGTAGACGGGATGCATGAGCAGTTCTTC.

Written as DNA, the CDR3 is TGTGCCAGCTATCCGACAGGGCCCATGAACACTGAAGCTTTCTTT. Translating gives CASYPTGPMNTEAFF. V gene TRBV6-5 combines with J gene TRBJ1-1, with TRBD1 identical over 7 bases. V was pared by 8 bases and J by 0 bases, with 9 bases of the junction left unmatched. The CDR3 extends over 15 amino acids. The germline V gene encodes CDR1 MNHEY and CDR2 SVGAGI.

The chain is built from TRBV29-1 and TRBJ1-1; possibly TRBD1 for D (6 bases). Trimming took off 8 bases at V and 0 bases at J, with 13 bases between the two ends. Germline CDR1 reads SQVTM; CDR2 reads ANQGSEA. There are 13 residues in the CDR3. CDR3 residues: CSWLGGLNTEAFF. DNA for the CDR3: TGCAGCTGGTTAGGGGGTCTGAACACTGAAGCTTTCTTT.

The rearrangement links TRBV19 to TRBJ1-6, with unresolved D. Trimming stripped 1 base from V and 10 bases from J, with 11 bases between. The CDR3 is 14 amino acids. Germline loops: CDR1 LNHDA, CDR2 SQIVND (reference sequence). CDR3 residues: CASSIGRGGSPLHF. As DNA, the CDR3 is TGTGCCAGTAGTATAGGGAGAGGAGGATCACCCCTCCACTTT.

The chain combines TRBV6-5 with TRBJ2-7, with D perhaps TRBD1 (6 bases). This CDR3 contains 14 residues. V shed 7 bases and J shed 2 bases, with 15 bases lying between them. Germline V gene sequence: CDR1 MNHEY, CDR2 SVGAGI. The CDR3 DNA sequence: TGTGCCAGCAACGAAGGGACACGTACCTACGAGCAGTACTTC. Translation gives CASNEGTRTYEQYF.

J is TRBJ2-3 and V is TRBV9; D is possibly TRBD2 (6 bases). V gave up 0 bases and J gave up 2 bases, with 13 bases separating them. CDR1 is SGDLS, CDR2 YYNGEE, per germline. CDR3 length equals 16 residues. The CDR3 here is CASSVEGAGLTDTQYF. In DNA, the CDR3 is TGTGCCAGCAGCGTAGAGGGTGCGGGGCTCACAGATACGCAGTATTTT.

This clone was detected only once. V gene TRBV28 combines with J gene TRBJ1-6; 8 positions match TRBD1. Germline assignment: CDR1 MDHEN and CDR2 SYDVKM. V lost 5 bases, J lost 6 bases, and 12 bases stayed unmatched. The CDR3 runs to 17 residues. The CDR3 DNA follows: TGTGCCAGCAGTCATAGGACAGGGACGGGGTTTAATTCACCCCTCCACTTT. Its protein is CASSHRTGTGFNSPLHF.

This clone was detected a few times. V gene TRBV5-1 combines with J gene TRBJ1-2; D is ambiguous. CDR1 is SGHRS, CDR2 YFSETQ, per germline. The CDR3 totals 14 residues. Trimming took 1 base from V and 4 from J, leaving 11 bases between them. This CDR3 reads CASSLTAATYGYTF. The CDR3 DNA sequence: TGCGCCAGCAGCTTGACTGCGGCTACCTATGGCTACACCTTC.

The gene calls are TRBV12-3 or TRBV12-4 and TRBJ1-2, with D unclear. The V gene lost 5 bases and the J gene lost 8 bases, with 15 bases spanning the gap. This CDR3 comprises 13 residues. The CDR3 DNA reads TGTGCCAGCAGTCACCCACGGGGTAGGGGCTACACCTTC. Protein: CASSHPRGRGYTF.

The chain uses TRBV18 and TRBJ1-2, with TRBD1 identical over 9 bases. V gave up 5 bases and J gave up 2 bases; unmatched junction bases: 6. This CDR3 is 15 amino acids long. Germline V gene sequence: CDR1 KGHSH, CDR2 LQKENI. The CDR3 DNA reads as TGTGCCAGCTCAATCACCGGACAGGGGAACTATGGCTACACCTTC. It encodes CASSITGQGNYGYTF.

The chain carries TRBV27 and TRBJ1-1, with D possibly being TRBD1 (6 bases). The V and J ends lost 8 bases and 4 bases respectively, with 17 bases between them. The CDR3 has 14 residues. Looked up from germline, CDR1 is MNHEY and CDR2 is SMNVEV (reference sequence). CDR3 coding DNA: TGTGCCAGCGCCCACAGGGTCTGGGGCACTGAAGCTTTCTTT. Its translation: CASAHRVWGTEAFF.

V and J are TRBV3-1 (or the pseudogene TRBV3-2) and TRBJ2-1, with 9 bases that match TRBD2. This CDR3 is built from 18 residues. The V segment lost 0 bases and the J segment 3 bases; nucleotides outside the gene matches: 9. Germline values: CDR1 LGHDT, CDR2 YNNKEL (reference sequence). The chain's CDR3 is CASSQDWLGTSYYNEQFF. DNA of the CDR3: TGTGCCAGCAGCCAAGACTGGTTGGGGACTAGCTACTACAATGAGCAGTTCTTC.

The sample holds one count of this clone. This chain uses TRBV7-9 with TRBJ2-3; TRBD1 matches at 9 bases. CDR3 length equals 16 residues. V shed 1 base and J 4 bases; nucleotides not matched to a gene: 6. Per the germline V gene, CDR1 is SEHNR and CDR2 is FQNEAQ (reference sequence). The CDR3, as DNA: TGTGCCAGCAGCTTAGATCCGGGACAGGGATCAGATACGCAGTATTTT. Protein product: CASSLDPGQGSDTQYF.

In this sample, this clone turned up once. This rearrangement joins TRBV5-1 to TRBJ1-2, with D possibly TRBD1 on 6 matching bases. The CDR3 has 13 residues. The V end lost 3 bases, the J end lost 4 bases, and 10 bases lay between the germline ends. Germline assignment: CDR1 SGHRS and CDR2 YFSETQ. CDR3 amino acids: CASSSSTGYGYTF. CDR3 DNA: TGCGCCAGCAGCTCGTCGACAGGCTATGGCTACACCTTC.

J is TRBJ2-5 and V is TRBV7-2; no firm D call. This CDR3 has 14 amino acids. Trimming cost V 3 bases and J 0 bases, with 8 bases left between them. Germline values: CDR1 SGHTA, CDR2 FQGNSA. DNA of the CDR3: TGTGCCAGCAGCTTTTTGAGCTACCAAGAGACCCAGTACTTC. This codes for CASSFLSYQETQYF.

This clone was recorded only once. This chain connects TRBV12-1 to TRBJ2-5; the DNA was not compared with TRBD2, the D call given in the table. TRBV12-1 is described as a pseudogene. The CDR3 sequence is 18 residues long. CDR3 protein: CASSRRTSGGGKQETQYF. CDR3 sequence (DNA): TGTGCCAGCAGCCGCAGGACTAGCGGGGGGGGAAAACAAGAGACCCAGTACTTC.

This clone appeared once. This sequence joins TRBV7-9 and TRBJ2-7; 8 positions match TRBD2. The CDR3 has 14 residues. Looked up from germline, CDR1 is SEHNR and CDR2 is FQNEAQ (reference sequence). Germline trimming cut 5 bases from V and 3 bases from J; bases unmatched to any gene: 6. CDR3 bases: TGTGCCAGCAGCCCCCTCCGGGGGGGCTACGAGCAGTACTTC. This translates into CASSPLRGGYEQYF.

The chain uses TRBV15 and TRBJ2-1; 8 bases are a match to TRBD2. The V segment lost 0 bases and the J segment 4 bases; nucleotides outside the gene matches: 8. The CDR3 runs 17 residues. Germline values: CDR1 LNHNV, CDR2 YYDKDF (reference sequence). CDR3 sequence: CATSRDRGGTAYNEQFF. DNA of the CDR3: TGTGCCACCAGCAGAGATCGGGGGGGGACCGCTTACAATGAGCAGTTCTTC.

Only one count was recorded for this clone. The chain joins TRBV7-8 to TRBJ2-7, with 8 bases identical to TRBD2. This CDR3 contains 14 residues. Germline V CDR1 and CDR2: SGHVS, FQNEAQ. The V gene end was trimmed by 3 bases and the J gene end by 3 bases; junction bases not matched to a gene: 4. The CDR3 here is CASSFLTSGYEQYF. The CDR3 nucleotides read TGTGCCAGCAGCTTTCTTACTAGCGGCTACGAGCAGTACTTC.